This T cell receptor (beta chain) was identified in a study of shared clonotypes between healthy human individuals. CD8 cells regarded as naive lacked CD45RO, were positively chosen for CCR7, and omitted terminally differentiated effector memory CD45RA+ cells. Profiled with immunoSEQ multiplex PCR; TCRdb holds only in-frame clones, not every one. The sample holds around 600,000 clones; 95% are singletons and the top ten take over 0.1%. The length of the CDR3 is 15 residues. Per germline, CDR1 SGDLS and CDR2 YYNGEE. Trimming pared 1 base from V and 5 bases from J, leaving 16 bases between. The sequenced sample was naive CD8+ T cells sorted from blood. This chain joins TRBV9 and TRBJ2-7; D could derive from TRBD1 or TRBD2 (5 bases each). This receptor was identified in a woman under 40 in good health. The CDR3 DNA is TGTGCCAGCAGCGTAAGAGAGGGGTTTACCGACGAGCAGTACTTC. Protein product: CASSVREGFTDEQYF.